The 3 T cell receptor beta chains given below trace back to one sample, sequenced in a study of blood T cell repertoires in COVID-19. Assay: immunoSEQ multiplex PCR; the TCRdb copy retains only in-frame clones and omits some. The repertoire holds about 29,000 clones, with roughly 90% as singletons. Sequenced input: peripheral blood. The origin of the receptors is a human donor in a cohort sampled during active COVID-19.

This chain links TRBV4-3 with TRBJ1-6; possible D gene TRBD1, 5 bases. Germline V gene data show CDR1 as LGHNA and CDR2 as YSLEER. The V gene lost 0 bases and the J gene lost 7 bases, with 16 bases spanning the gap. The length of the CDR3 is 17 residues. CDR3 nucleotides: TGCGCCAGCAGCCAAGATGGGGGGAACATCGGCAATTCACCCCTCCACTTT. Translating gives CASSQDGGNIGNSPLHF.

The chain recombines TRBV7-2 with TRBJ1-1; no definite D call. V lost 2 bases and J 0 bases, leaving 4 bases between the germline ends. The CDR3 has 13 amino acids. Germline V gene data show CDR1 as SGHTA and CDR2 as FQGNSA. CDR3 sequence: CASSLTVNTEAFF. The CDR3 DNA reads as TGTGCCAGCAGCTTAACAGTGAACACTGAAGCTTTCTTT.

The gene calls are TRBV6-5 and TRBJ2-7, with 7 bases lining up with TRBD2. The V gene end was trimmed by 6 bases and the J gene end by 8 bases; junction bases not matched to a gene: 10. The CDR3 has 13 amino acids. Germline V gene lookup returns CDR1 MNHEY and CDR2 SVGAGI. The CDR3: CASRHGTTDKQYF. CDR3 sequence (DNA): TGTGCCAGCAGGCATGGGACTACTGATAAGCAGTACTTC.